One sample yielded the 17 T cell receptor beta chains listed below, sequenced in a study of blood T cell repertoires in COVID-19 (dated by TCRdb to 2019 to 2021). Receptor amplification or capture employed the immunoSEQ multiplex PCR assay. In TCRdb, the immuneACCESS table is reduced to in-frame sequences with V and J assigned. These tables do not hold every clone; where another copy was compared, an unresolved V gene accounts for under half, and the others remain unexplained. The sample records over 250,000 clones, more than 75% of which are singletons. The leading ten clones occupy over 2% of the sample. The sequenced sample was peripheral blood. All receptors derive from a woman aged 45-65 years with acute or convalescent COVID-19.

This clone was seen once. The chain recombines TRBV18 with TRBJ1-2, with 8 bases matching TRBD1. The trim removed 3 bases at V and 3 bases at J, leaving 3 bases unmatched. This CDR3 region has 14 residues. From germline, CDR1 is KGHSH and CDR2 LQKENI. The CDR3: CASSPTTGDYGYTF. CDR3 DNA: TGTGCCAGCTCACCCACGACAGGGGACTATGGCTACACCTTC.

The chain combines TRBV5-1 with TRBJ2-3; possibly TRBD1 for D (6 bases). CDR3 length equals 13 residues. The germline CDR1 and CDR2 sequences are SGHRS and YFSETQ. Trimming removed 7 bases from V and 5 bases from J, with 14 bases in between. The CDR3 region is CASQHLGGDTQYF. CDR3 in DNA: TGCGCCAGCCAACATCTAGGGGGAGATACGCAGTATTTT. The whole variable domain, filled in from reference TRBV5-1 and TRBJ2-3, reads KAGVTQTPRYLIKTRGQQVTLSCSPISGHRSVSWYQQTPGQGLQFLFEYFSETQRNKGNFPGRFSGRQFSNSRSEMNVSTLELGDSALYLCASQHLGGDTQYFGPGTRLTVL.

The V gene is TRBV6-5, the J gene TRBJ2-3; a possible D gene is TRBD2 (6 bases). The CDR3 has 14 amino acids. The V end was cut by 6 bases, the J end by 1 base, with 11 bases between. The germline CDR1 and CDR2 sequences are MNHEY and SVGAGI. DNA for the CDR3: TGTGCCAGCAGCCGGGACTCCGGCACAGATACGCAGTATTTT. This translates into CASSRDSGTDTQYF.

This chain links TRBV7-9 with TRBJ1-1; D call uncertain. Trimming took off 1 base at V and 6 bases at J, with 9 bases between the two ends. Germline CDR1 and CDR2: SEHNR and FQNEAQ (reference sequence). There are 13 residues in the CDR3. The CDR3 DNA is TGTGCCAGCAGCTTAGACCTGAGGTCTGAAGCTTTCTTT. It specifies CASSLDLRSEAFF.

The chain is built from TRBV6-2 or TRBV6-3 and TRBJ1-2; 11 bases are shared with TRBD1. The CDR3 runs 18 residues. Per germline, CDR1 MNHEY and CDR2 SVGEGT. V shed 6 bases and J 4 bases; nucleotides not matched to a gene: 16. CDR3 loop: CASSAGTGGLPLLYGYTF. The CDR3 coding sequence is TGTGCCAGCAGCGCGGGGACAGGGGGACTCCCCTTACTCTATGGCTACACCTTC.

This chain uses TRBV12-3 or TRBV12-4 with TRBJ2-7; the D gene is possibly TRBD1 (6 bases). This CDR3 is 13 amino acids long. V lost 6 bases and J lost 7, with 16 bases in between. The CDR3 DNA reads as TGTGCCAGCAGGGCGGACAGCCCACGGGAGCAGTACTTC. It specifies CASRADSPREQYF.

The chain recombines TRBV29-1 with TRBJ2-7; unclear D gene. Trimming left V 7 bases short and J 5 bases short, with 21 bases between. In germline, CDR1 is SQVTM, CDR2 ANQGSEA. This CDR3 has 14 amino acids. DNA of the CDR3: TGCAGCGCTTTACGCGGTCGAGCCCGGGACGAGCAGTACTTC. It is translated as CSALRGRARDEQYF.

The V and J genes are TRBV24-1 and TRBJ2-1; D perhaps matches TRBD2 (6 bases). Germline assignment: CDR1 KGHDR and CDR2 SFDVKD. With 5 bases removed from V and 9 bases from J, the gap between germline ends came to 10 bases. The CDR3 runs 12 residues. The CDR3 protein is CATSVSGLEQFF. The CDR3 nucleotides read TGTGCCACCAGTGTGAGCGGGCTTGAGCAGTTCTTC.

This clone was picked up one time. V usage is TRBV20-1 and J usage is TRBJ1-1; D is undetermined. The V gene lost 3 bases and the J gene lost 7 bases, with 15 bases spanning the gap. Germline-derived CDR1 and CDR2 are DFQATT and SNEGSKA (reference sequence). The CDR3 runs to 13 residues. CDR3 sequence reads: CSASKYPDIEAFF. The CDR3 nucleotides read TGCAGTGCTAGTAAATACCCCGACATTGAAGCTTTCTTT.

The chain uses TRBV6-1 and TRBJ2-4; 7 nucleotides line up with TRBD2. With V trimmed by 7 bases and J by 4 bases, 16 bases remained unmatched. Germline V lookup: CDR1 MNHNS, CDR2 SASEGT. The CDR3 length is 17 residues. The CDR3 region is CASTETGGAMRKNIQYF. DNA for the CDR3: TGTGCCAGCACTGAGACGGGAGGAGCGATGAGGAAAAACATTCAGTACTTC.

The chain carries TRBV23-1 and TRBJ2-1; D remains unclear. TRBV23-1 is an open reading frame, and its role is uncertain. CDR3 size: 15 residues. V lost 7 bases, J lost 6 bases, and 19 bases lay in between. Written as DNA, the CDR3 is TGCGCCAGCACATGCGTCTTCGAGTCAGGCAATGAGCAGTTCTTC. It specifies CASTCVFESGNEQFF.

The CDR3: CAISEGVAYQETQYF. CDR3 nucleotides: TGTGCCATCAGTGAGGGGGTAGCGTATCAAGAGACCCAGTACTTC. This chain uses TRBV10-3 with TRBJ2-5, with D perhaps matching TRBD2 (5 bases). The germline V gene has CDR1 ENHRY and CDR2 SYGVKD. V was clipped by 2 bases and J by 2 bases, with 12 bases between them. This CDR3 region has 15 residues.

The V call is TRBV4-1, the J call TRBJ2-1, with TRBD2 identical over 14 bases. Germline values: CDR1 MGHRA, CDR2 YSYEKL. The ends lost 4 bases at V and 0 bases at J; junction bases unmatched: 8. The CDR3 extends over 19 amino acids. In nucleotides, the CDR3 is TGCGCCAGCAGCCGCGGACTAGCGGGAGGTTCTAGCTCCTACAATGAGCAGTTCTTC. This gives the protein CASSRGLAGGSSSYNEQFF.

This chain joins TRBV7-2 and TRBJ1-6, with TRBD1 matching 8 bases. Germline CDR1 is SGHTA and CDR2 is FQGNSA. Trimming took 6 bases from V and 7 from J; bases not matched to a gene: 5. The CDR3 is 14 amino acids. CDR3 in DNA: TGTGCCAGCAGAAAGACAGGGGAGAATTCACCCCTCCACTTT. Encoded protein: CASRKTGENSPLHF.

The rearrangement uses TRBV5-1 and TRBJ2-5; TRBD2 is a possible D gene (6 bases). The CDR3 extends over 14 amino acids. CDR1 is SGHRS, CDR2 YFSETQ, per germline. V dropped 0 bases and J dropped 5 bases, with 11 bases sitting between them. The DNA for the CDR3 is TGCGCCAGCAGCTTGGCGGGAGTCGGGGAGACCCAGTACTTC. Translating it yields CASSLAGVGETQYF. Based on the CDR3 plus reference TRBV5-1 and TRBJ2-5, the full variable domain is KAGVTQTPRYLIKTRGQQVTLSCSPISGHRSVSWYQQTPGQGLQFLFEYFSETQRNKGNFPGRFSGRQFSNSRSEMNVSTLELGDSALYLCASSLAGVGETQYFGPGTRLLVL.

The chain couples TRBV29-1 to TRBJ2-1, with D unresolved. The V gene lost 4 bases and the J gene lost 5 bases, with 3 bases spanning the gap. The CDR3 runs 10 residues. The germline CDR1 and CDR2 sequences are SQVTM and ANQGSEA. The CDR3 reads CSVVDNEQFF. In DNA, the CDR3 is TGCAGCGTTGTCGACAATGAGCAGTTCTTC.

This clone was seen more than once but under ten times. This rearrangement joins TRBV6-6 to TRBJ1-1; TRBD1 aligns across 9 bases. After removal of 0 bases from V and 4 bases from J, the junction contained 3 bases not matched to a gene. CDR1 MNHNY and CDR2 SVGAGI come from the germline V gene (reference sequence). The CDR3 loop spans 15 amino acids. The CDR3 sequence: CASSYSGTGTTEAFF. The CDR3 DNA sequence: TGTGCCAGCAGTTACTCCGGGACAGGGACCACTGAAGCTTTCTTT.